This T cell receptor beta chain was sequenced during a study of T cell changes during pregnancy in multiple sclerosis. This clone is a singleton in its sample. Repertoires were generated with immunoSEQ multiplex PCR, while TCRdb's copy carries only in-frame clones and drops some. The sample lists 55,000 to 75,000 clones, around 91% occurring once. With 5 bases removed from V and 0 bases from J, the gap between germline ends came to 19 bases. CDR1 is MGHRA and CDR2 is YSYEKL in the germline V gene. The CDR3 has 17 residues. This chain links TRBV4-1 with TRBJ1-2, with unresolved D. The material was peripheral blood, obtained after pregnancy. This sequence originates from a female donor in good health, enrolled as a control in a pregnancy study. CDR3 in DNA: TGCGCCAGCAGCAACTTCGAAACGAGGGTCGCTAACTATGGCTACACCTTC. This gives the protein CASSNFETRVANYGYTF.